This TCR beta chain emerged from a study of T cells in Graves' hyperthyroidism and ophthalmopathy. Germline loops: CDR1 SQVTM, CDR2 ANQGSEA. The CDR3 is made up of 15 amino acids. In regard to this clonotype: The junction and the germline gene differ at one end; a read error may be behind it.

It was RNA transcripts that yielded the amplified TCR beta CDR3 regions. Researchers ran a first-round RT-PCR on the TCR CDR3 using the HTBI primer set. TCRdb itself ran the multiplex PCR reads through MiXCR, one entry per CDR3 protein. The sample includes over 500,000 distinct CDR3 sequences, approximately 16% of them seen just once. This clonotype was sampled from a woman in her twenties or thirties with Graves' ophthalmopathy. Input material: blood. The chain couples TRBV29-1 to TRBJ1-2; 9 nucleotides agree with TRBD1. CDR3 DNA sequence: TGCAGCGCTCGGGACAGGGATCACCCTAATTATGGCTACACCTTC. This gives the protein CSARDRDHPNYGYTF.